The clone carrying this T cell receptor beta chain was counted once. What it recognizes is unknown. This specimen comes from a study of T cell responses to AZD1222 COVID-19 vaccine. Findings of the study overall: Unmutated variant regions are reportedly the target of nearly half of TCRs that are spike-specific. Only after the peak T cell response were repertoires sampled.

Data came from immunoSEQ multiplex PCR; TCRdb stores just in-frame clones and leaves some out. The repertoire holds about 140,000 clones, roughly 93% seen once, with less than 1% in the top ten. V lost 4 bases to trimming and J lost 1 base, with 14 bases between them. CDR3 length: 16 amino acids. Germline values: CDR1 LNHDA, CDR2 SQIVND (reference sequence). The starting material was peripheral blood, obtained on day 0 of MenACWY control vaccination. The gene calls are TRBV19 and TRBJ1-5; D unresolved. The sequence derives from an adult in good health. The CDR3 region is CASSTHRATSNQPQHF. CDR3 nucleotide sequence: TGTGCCAGTAGTACCCACCGTGCTACAAGCAATCAGCCCCAGCATTTT. The whole variable domain, filled in from reference TRBV19 and TRBJ1-5, reads DGGITQSPKYLFRKEGQNVTLSCEQNLNHDAMYWYRQDPGQGLRLIYYSQIVNDFQKGDIAEGYSVSREKKESFPLTVTSAQKNPTAFYLCASSTHRATSNQPQHFGDGTRLSIL.